This is a list of T cell receptor beta chains from one sample in a study of blood T cell repertoires in COVID-19. Sequenced by immunoSEQ multiplex PCR; TCRdb stores in-frame clones only, minus some. The sample lists 140,000 or so clones; about four fifths were seen once. Input material: peripheral blood. Receptors originate from a human donor in a cohort sampled during active COVID-19. Both conserved end residues are part of each CDR3. Each record gives: CDR3 DNA, CDR3 protein, clone size, D gene, J gene, V gene. The D gene is left open where the match is weak. Size is stated for part of the rows, as once, few or many counts, or as a class when the clone is expanded.

DNA: TGTGCCAGCAGCTCGACTGTCGGCGAGACCCAGTACTTC
CDR3: CASSSTVGETQYF
size: few
D: -
J: TRBJ2-5
V: TRBV27

DNA: TGTGCCATCAGTGAGTCTGGGGGGGTCTCCTACGAGCAGTACTTC
CDR3: CAISESGGVSYEQYF
size: -
D: TRBD2
J: TRBJ2-7
V: TRBV10-3

DNA: TGTGCCAGCAGAGGGGAGGCAGCGGGTCAAGAGACCCAGTACTTC
CDR3: CASRGEAAGQETQYF
size: -
D: -
J: TRBJ2-5
V: TRBV6-5

DNA: TGTGCCAGCAGGTCAGGGCCAGGGGGGCCCCTCCACTTT
CDR3: CASRSGPGGPLHF
size: -
D: TRBD1
J: TRBJ1-6
V: TRBV2

DNA: TGTGCCAGCACCCCGGTTGGGGCCAACGTCCTGACTTTC
CDR3: CASTPVGANVLTF
size: -
D: -
J: TRBJ2-6
V: TRBV13

DNA: TGTGCCAGCAGCCAAGACAGCGGGGGCTACAATGAGCAGTTCTTC
CDR3: CASSQDSGGYNEQFF
size: -
D: TRBD2
J: TRBJ2-1
V: TRBV3-1/TRBV3-2

DNA: TGTGCCAGCAGCCCCACGACAGGTCCAGATACGCAGTATTTT
CDR3: CASSPTTGPDTQYF
size: -
D: -
J: TRBJ2-3
V: TRBV7-9

DNA: TGCGCCAGCAGCCCGGGACAGGGGGATCTCAATGAGCAGTTCTTC
CDR3: CASSPGQGDLNEQFF
size: -
D: TRBD1
J: TRBJ2-1
V: TRBV5-1

DNA: TGTGCCAGCGGGCTAGCGGGGGGGAGAGCAGATACGCAGTATTTT
CDR3: CASGLAGGRADTQYF
size: -
D: TRBD2
J: TRBJ2-3
V: TRBV2

DNA: TGTGCCAGCAGCCCCGGTTTGGGGCTGGGTGGCTACACCTTC
CDR3: CASSPGLGLGGYTF
size: -
D: -
J: TRBJ1-2
V: TRBV5-6

DNA: TGTGCCAGCAGCTTAGGCCAGGGGGTCTATGGCTACACCTTC
CDR3: CASSLGQGVYGYTF
size: -
D: TRBD1
J: TRBJ1-2
V: TRBV11-2

DNA: TGTGCCAGCAGCTTAGCGGGGGGGAACTACGAGCAGTACTTC
CDR3: CASSLAGGNYEQYF
size: once
D: TRBD2
J: TRBJ2-7
V: TRBV7-2

DNA: TGTGCCAGCAGTATGACAGCCTCTAATTCACCCCTCCACTTT
CDR3: CASSMTASNSPLHF
size: -
D: -
J: TRBJ1-6
V: TRBV6-5

DNA: TGTGCCAGCAGCCAAGTCGGAGGATCCCAGCCCCAGCATTTT
CDR3: CASSQVGGSQPQHF
size: -
D: -
J: TRBJ1-5
V: TRBV4-2

DNA: TGTGCCAGCACCACCGACAGGGGTGAGACCCAGTACTTC
CDR3: CASTTDRGETQYF
size: -
D: TRBD1
J: TRBJ2-5
V: TRBV2

DNA: TGCGCCAGCAGCTTGGGCCCGCAGGTCCTCGATTTTAGCACAGATACGCAGTATTTT
CDR3: CASSLGPQVLDFSTDTQYF
size: -
D: -
J: TRBJ2-3
V: TRBV5-1

DNA: TGTGCCAGCAGCGGGGGACACAGTAGCAATCAGCCCCAGCATTTT
CDR3: CASSGGHSSNQPQHF
size: -
D: -
J: TRBJ1-5
V: TRBV5-8